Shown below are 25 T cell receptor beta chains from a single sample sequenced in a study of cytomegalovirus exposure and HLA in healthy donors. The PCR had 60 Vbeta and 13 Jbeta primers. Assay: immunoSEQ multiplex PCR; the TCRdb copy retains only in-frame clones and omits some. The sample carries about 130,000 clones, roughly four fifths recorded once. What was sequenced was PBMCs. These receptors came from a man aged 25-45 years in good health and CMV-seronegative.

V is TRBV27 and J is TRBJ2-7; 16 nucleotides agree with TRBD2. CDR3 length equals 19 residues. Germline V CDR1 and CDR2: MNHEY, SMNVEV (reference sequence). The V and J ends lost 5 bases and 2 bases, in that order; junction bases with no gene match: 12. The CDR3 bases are TGTGCCAGCAGTCCCCCCCTTGGGACTAGCGGGAGGGGACCCTACGAGCAGTACTTC. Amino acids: CASSPPLGTSGRGPYEQYF.

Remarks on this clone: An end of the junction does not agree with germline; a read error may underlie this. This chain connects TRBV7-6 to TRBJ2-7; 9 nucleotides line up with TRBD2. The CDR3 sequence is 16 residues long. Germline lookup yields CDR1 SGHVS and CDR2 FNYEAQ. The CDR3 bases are TGTGCCAGTAGCTTAGGGGGCGGGAGGGTCCTCGAGGAGCAGTACTTC. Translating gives CASSLGGGRVLEEQYF.

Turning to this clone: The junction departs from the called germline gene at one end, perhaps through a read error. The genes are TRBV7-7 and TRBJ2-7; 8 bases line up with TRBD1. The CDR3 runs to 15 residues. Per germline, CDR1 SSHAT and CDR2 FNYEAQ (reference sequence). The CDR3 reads CASSLAGTGWYEQYF. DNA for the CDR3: TGTGCTAGCAGCCTGGCAGGGACAGGTTGGTACGAGCAGTACTTC.

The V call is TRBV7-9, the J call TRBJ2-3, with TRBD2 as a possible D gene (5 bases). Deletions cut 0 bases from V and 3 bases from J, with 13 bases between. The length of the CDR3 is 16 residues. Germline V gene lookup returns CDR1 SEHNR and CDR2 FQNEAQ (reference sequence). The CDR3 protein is CASSLADLGGTDTQYF. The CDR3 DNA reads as TGTGCCAGCAGCTTAGCGGACTTGGGTGGGACAGATACGCAGTATTTT.

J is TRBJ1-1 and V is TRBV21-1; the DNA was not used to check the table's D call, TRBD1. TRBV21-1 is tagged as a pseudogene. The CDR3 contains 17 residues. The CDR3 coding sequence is TGTGCCAGCAGCAAAGGGGACAGGGGGCGCGTGAAAGCTGAAGCTTTCTTT. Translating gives CASSKGDRGRVKAEAFF.

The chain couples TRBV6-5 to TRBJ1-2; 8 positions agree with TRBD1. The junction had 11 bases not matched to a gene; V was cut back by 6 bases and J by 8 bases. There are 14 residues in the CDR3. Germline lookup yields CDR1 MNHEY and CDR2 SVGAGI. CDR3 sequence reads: CASRHLQGAGGYTF. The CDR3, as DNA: TGTGCCAGCAGACACCTTCAGGGGGCGGGAGGCTACACCTTC.

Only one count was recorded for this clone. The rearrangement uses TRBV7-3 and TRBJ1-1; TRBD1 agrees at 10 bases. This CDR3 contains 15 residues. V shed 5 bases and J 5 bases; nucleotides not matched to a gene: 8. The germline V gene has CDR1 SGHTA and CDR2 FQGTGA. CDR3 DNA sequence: TGTGCCAGCAGCGTCACCGGGACAGGGGTAACTGAAGCTTTCTTT. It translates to CASSVTGTGVTEAFF. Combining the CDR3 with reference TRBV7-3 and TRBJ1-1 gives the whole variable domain GAGVSQTPSNKVTEKGKYVELRCDPISGHTALYWYRQSLGQGPEFLIYFQGTGAADDSGLPNDRFFAVRPEGSVSTLKIQRTERGDSAVYLCASSVTGTGVTEAFFGQGTRLTVV.

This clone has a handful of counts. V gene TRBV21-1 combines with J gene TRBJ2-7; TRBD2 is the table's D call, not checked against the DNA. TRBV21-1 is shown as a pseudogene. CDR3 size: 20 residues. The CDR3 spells CASTPGGGNYERGDPYEQYF. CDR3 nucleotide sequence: TGTGCCAGCACCCCGGGGGGCGGGAATTATGAGCGGGGGGACCCCTACGAGCAGTACTTC.

The CDR3, as DNA: TGTGCCAGCAGCGTAGACCAGGGATCACCCCTCCACTTT. Amino acid sequence: CASSVDQGSPLHF. The chain recombines TRBV9 with TRBJ1-6, with D tentatively TRBD1 (5 bases). The V end lost 0 bases, the J end lost 10 bases, and 8 bases lay between the germline ends. CDR1 SGDLS and CDR2 YYNGEE come from the germline V gene. The CDR3 totals 13 residues.

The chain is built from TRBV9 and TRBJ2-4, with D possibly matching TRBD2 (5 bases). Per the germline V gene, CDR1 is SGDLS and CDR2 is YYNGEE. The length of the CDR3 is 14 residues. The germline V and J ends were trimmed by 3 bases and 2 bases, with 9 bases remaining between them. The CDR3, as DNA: TGTGCCAGCAGCGAGAGGGAGACCAAAAACATTCAGTACTTC. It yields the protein CASSERETKNIQYF.

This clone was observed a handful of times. The CDR3 region is CASSWTSGTDTQYF. For the CDR3, the DNA is TGTGCCAGCAGCTGGACTAGCGGCACAGATACGCAGTATTTT. The J gene is TRBJ2-3, the V gene TRBV6-1, with TRBD2 matching 9 bases. The CDR3 is 14 amino acids. The germline V gene encodes CDR1 MNHNS and CDR2 SASEGT. J gave up 1 base and V 6 bases, and 2 bases lay outside the gene matches.

This chain's CDR3 is CASSSKGGLAGVPLVYNEQFF. CDR3 sequence (DNA): TGTGCCAGCAGCTCTAAGGGGGGTCTAGCGGGAGTTCCCCTTGTATACAATGAGCAGTTCTTC. The rearrangement joins TRBV21-1 to TRBJ2-1; the table's D gene call, TRBD2, was not cross checked with the DNA. TRBV21-1 is an annotated pseudogene. The CDR3 totals 21 residues.

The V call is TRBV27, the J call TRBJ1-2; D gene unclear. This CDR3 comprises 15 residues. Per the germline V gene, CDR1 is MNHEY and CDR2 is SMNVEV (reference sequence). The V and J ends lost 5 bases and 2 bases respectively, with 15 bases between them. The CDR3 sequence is CASSTLTATNYGYTF. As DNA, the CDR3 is TGTGCCAGCAGTACACTAACGGCTACCAACTATGGCTACACCTTC.

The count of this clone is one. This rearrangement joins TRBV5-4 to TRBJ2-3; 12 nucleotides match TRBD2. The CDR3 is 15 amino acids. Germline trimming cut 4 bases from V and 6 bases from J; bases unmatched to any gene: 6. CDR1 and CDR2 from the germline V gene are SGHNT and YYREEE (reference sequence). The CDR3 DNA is TGTGCCAGCAGCATGATGCTAGCGGGAGGGGATACGCAGTATTTT. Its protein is CASSMMLAGGDTQYF. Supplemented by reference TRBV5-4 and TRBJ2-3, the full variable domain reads ETGVTQSPTHLIKTRGQQVTLRCSSQSGHNTVSWYQQALGQGPQFIFQYYREEENGRGNFPPRFSGLQFPNYSSELNVNALELDDSALYLCASSMMLAGGDTQYFGPGTRLTVL.

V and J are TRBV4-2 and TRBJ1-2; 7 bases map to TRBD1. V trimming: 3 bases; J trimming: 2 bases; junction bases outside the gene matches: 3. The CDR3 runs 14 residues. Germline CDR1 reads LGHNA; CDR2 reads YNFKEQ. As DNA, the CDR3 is TGTGCCAGCAGCCATCCCAGGGGGAACTATGGCTACACCTTC. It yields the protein CASSHPRGNYGYTF.

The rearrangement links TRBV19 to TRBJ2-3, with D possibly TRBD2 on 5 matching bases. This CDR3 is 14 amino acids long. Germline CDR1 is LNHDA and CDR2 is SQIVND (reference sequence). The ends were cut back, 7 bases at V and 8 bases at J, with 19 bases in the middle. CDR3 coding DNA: TGTGCCAGTACTCCTAGCCGACCCATCTTTACGCAGTATTTT. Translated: CASTPSRPIFTQYF.

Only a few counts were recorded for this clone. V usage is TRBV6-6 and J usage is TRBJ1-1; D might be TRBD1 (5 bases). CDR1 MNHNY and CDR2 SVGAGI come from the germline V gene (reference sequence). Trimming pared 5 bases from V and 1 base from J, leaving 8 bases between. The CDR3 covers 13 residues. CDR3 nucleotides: TGTGCCAGCAGTGTTACAGGGAACACTGAAGCTTTCTTT. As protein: CASSVTGNTEAFF.

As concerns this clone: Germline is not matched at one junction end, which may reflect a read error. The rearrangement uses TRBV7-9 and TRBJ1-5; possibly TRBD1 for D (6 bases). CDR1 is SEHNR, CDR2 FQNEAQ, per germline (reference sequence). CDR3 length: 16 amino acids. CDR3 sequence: CSSSLGGGFQGQPQHF. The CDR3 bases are TGTTCCAGCAGCTTAGGGGGGGGGTTTCAAGGTCAGCCCCAGCATTTT.

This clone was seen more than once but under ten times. CDR3 sequence: CASSDRVRGEQYF. The CDR3 DNA follows: TGTGCCAGCAGTGACAGGGTCCGGGGGGAGCAGTACTTC. V and J are TRBV6-1 and TRBJ2-7, with D perhaps TRBD2 (6 bases). From germline, CDR1 is MNHNS and CDR2 SASEGT. The CDR3 loop spans 13 amino acids. V lost 3 bases and J 7 bases, leaving 13 bases between the germline ends.

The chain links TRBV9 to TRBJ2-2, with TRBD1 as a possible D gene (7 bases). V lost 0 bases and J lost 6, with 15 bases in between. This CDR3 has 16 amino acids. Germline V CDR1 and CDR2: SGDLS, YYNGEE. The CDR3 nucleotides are TGTGCCAGCAGCGTAGCAGGGGGGTGGGGGGCCGGGGAGCTGTTTTTT. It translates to CASSVAGGWGAGELFF.

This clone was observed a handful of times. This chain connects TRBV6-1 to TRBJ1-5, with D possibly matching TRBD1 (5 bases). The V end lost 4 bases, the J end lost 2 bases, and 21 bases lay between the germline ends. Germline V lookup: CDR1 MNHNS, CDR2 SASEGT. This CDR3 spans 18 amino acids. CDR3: CASSGGREMGTGNQPQHF. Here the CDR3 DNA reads TGTGCCAGCAGTGGAGGGAGGGAAATGGGGACCGGCAATCAGCCCCAGCATTTT.

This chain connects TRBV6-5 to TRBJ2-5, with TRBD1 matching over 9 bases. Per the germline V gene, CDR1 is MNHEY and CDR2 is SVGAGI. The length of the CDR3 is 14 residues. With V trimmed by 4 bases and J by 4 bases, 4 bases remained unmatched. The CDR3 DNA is TGTGCCAGCAGTTGGGGACAGGGATCAGAGACCCAGTACTTC. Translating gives CASSWGQGSETQYF.

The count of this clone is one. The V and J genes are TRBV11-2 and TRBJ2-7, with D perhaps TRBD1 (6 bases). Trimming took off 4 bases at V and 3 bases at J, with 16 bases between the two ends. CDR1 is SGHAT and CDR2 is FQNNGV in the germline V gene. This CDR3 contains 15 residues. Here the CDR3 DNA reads TGTGCCAGCAGCTCAATACAGACAGGAGGCTACGAGCAGTACTTC. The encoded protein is CASSSIQTGGYEQYF.

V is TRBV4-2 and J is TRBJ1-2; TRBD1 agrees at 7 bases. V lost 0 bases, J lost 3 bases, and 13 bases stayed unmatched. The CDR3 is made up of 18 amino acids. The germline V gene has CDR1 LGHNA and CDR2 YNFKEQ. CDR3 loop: CASSQDQKNGGQYYGYTF. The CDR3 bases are TGTGCCAGCAGCCAAGATCAAAAGAATGGGGGACAGTACTATGGCTACACCTTC.

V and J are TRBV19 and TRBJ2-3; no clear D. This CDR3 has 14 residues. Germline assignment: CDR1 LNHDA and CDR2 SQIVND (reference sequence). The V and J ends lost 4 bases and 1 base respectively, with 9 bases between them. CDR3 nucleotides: TGTGCCAGTAGTAATGAGATGGGCACAGATACGCAGTATTTT. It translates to CASSNEMGTDTQYF.